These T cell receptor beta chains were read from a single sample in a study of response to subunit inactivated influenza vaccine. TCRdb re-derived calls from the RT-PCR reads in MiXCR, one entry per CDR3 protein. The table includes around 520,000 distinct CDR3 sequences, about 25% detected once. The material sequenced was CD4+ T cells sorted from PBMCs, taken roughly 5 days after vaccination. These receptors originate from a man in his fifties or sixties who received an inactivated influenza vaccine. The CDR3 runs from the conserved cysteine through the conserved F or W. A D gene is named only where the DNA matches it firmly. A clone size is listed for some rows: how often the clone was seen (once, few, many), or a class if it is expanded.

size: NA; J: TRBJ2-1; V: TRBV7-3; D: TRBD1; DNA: TGTGCCAGCAGCTTAACAGGGACAGGGGGCTTAAGTGAGCAGTTCTTC; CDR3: CASSLTGTGGLSEQFF
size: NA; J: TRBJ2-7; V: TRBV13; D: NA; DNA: TGTGCCAGCAGCTCCATTAACTACGAGCAGTACTTC; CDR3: CASSSINYEQYF
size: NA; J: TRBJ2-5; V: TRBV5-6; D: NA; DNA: TGTGCCAGCAGCTATGGGAGGCGGAACCAAGAGACCCAGTACTTC; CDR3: CASSYGRRNQETQYF
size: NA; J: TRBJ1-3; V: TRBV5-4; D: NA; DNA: TGTGCCAGCAGCTTTCCGATCAGTGGAAGAGCACGGTTCTCTGGAAACACCATATATTTT; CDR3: CASSFPISGRARFSGNTIYF
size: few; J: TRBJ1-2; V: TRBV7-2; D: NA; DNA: TGTGCCAGCAGCTTACGAACGGGGTCGTGGGTGGACGGCTACACCTTC; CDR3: CASSLRTGSWVDGYTF
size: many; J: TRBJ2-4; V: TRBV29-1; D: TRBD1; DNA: TGCAGCGTAATGACAGGGGGAGCCAAAAACATTCAGTACTTC; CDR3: CSVMTGGAKNIQYF
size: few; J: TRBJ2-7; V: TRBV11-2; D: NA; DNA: TGTGCCAGCAGCATGACTAGTTACTACGAGCAGTACTTC; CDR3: CASSMTSYYEQYF
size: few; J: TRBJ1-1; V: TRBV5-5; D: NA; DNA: TGTGCCAGCAGCTCAGACAGGTTTAACACTGAAGCTTTCTTT; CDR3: CASSSDRFNTEAFF
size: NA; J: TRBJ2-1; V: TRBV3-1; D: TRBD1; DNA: TGTGCCAGCGGGACAGCTTACAATGAGGTCCCCCAGTTCTTC; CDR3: CASGTAYNEVPQFF
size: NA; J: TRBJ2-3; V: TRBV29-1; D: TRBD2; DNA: TGCAGCAAGACTAGCGGGGCCCCAGATACGCAGTATTTT; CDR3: CSKTSGAPDTQYF
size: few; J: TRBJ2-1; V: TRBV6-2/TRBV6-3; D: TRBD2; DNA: TGTGCCAGCAGTTTCCGCGGGAGCTTCAATGAGCAGTTCTTC; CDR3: CASSFRGSFNEQFF
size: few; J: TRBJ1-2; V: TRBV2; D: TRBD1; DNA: TGTGCCAGCAGTCCCGGGACAGGGTTAGGTGGCTACACCTTC; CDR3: CASSPGTGLGGYTF
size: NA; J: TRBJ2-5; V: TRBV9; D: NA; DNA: TGTGCCAGCTCCTCGCTGGAGGAGACCCAGTACTTC; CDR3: CASSSLEETQYF
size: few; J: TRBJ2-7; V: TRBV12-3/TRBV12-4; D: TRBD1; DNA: TGTGCCAGCAGTTCCTTGGGACAGGGGAGGAACGAGCAGTACTTC; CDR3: CASSSLGQGRNEQYF
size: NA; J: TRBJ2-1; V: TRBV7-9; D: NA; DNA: TGTGCCAGCAGCGTCGGGACCCGTCCCTACAATGAGCAGTTCTTC; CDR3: CASSVGTRPYNEQFF
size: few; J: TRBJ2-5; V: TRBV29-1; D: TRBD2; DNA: TGCAGCGCTCTACCGGCGGGAGAAGAGACCCAGTACTTC; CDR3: CSALPAGEETQYF
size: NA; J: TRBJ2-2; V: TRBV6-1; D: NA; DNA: TGTGCCAGCAGTGGTAGCGTACACACCGGGGAGCTGTTTTTT; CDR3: CASSGSVHTGELFF